One and the same sample provided the 26 T cell receptor beta chains below, sequenced in a study of blood T cell repertoires in COVID-19 (TCRdb year 2020). Library preparation was by the immunoSEQ multiplex PCR assay. TCRdb took this table from immuneACCESS and kept in-frame rearrangements with V and J called. Such tables lack part of the clones; where checked against another copy, unresolved V genes explain under half of the gap, and the rest is unexplained. Present in this sample are around 120,000 clones, around three quarters of which were seen just once. Roughly 6.2% of the sample is taken by the ten largest. Sequenced input: peripheral blood. These receptor sequences come from a man aged 65 to 85 with acute or convalescent COVID-19.

The CDR3 coding sequence is TGTGCCAGCTCCCAGAGCGGGAGGAGGAGCACAGATACGCAGTATTTT. Protein: CASSQSGRRSTDTQYF. The chain couples TRBV18 to TRBJ2-3, with TRBD2 identical over 9 bases. This CDR3 contains 16 residues. Germline CDR1 reads KGHSH; CDR2 reads LQKENI. V was clipped by 6 bases and J by 0 bases; unmatched bases: 7. Looking up the rest from reference TRBV18 and TRBJ2-3 gives the full variable domain: NAGVMQNPRHLVRRRGQEARLRCSPMKGHSHVYWYRQLPEEGLKFMVYLQKENIIDESGMPKERFSAEFPKEGPSILRIQQVVRGDSAAYFCASSQSGRRSTDTQYFGPGTRLTVL.

V and J are TRBV19 and TRBJ1-3; 12 bases fit TRBD1. This CDR3 is 16 amino acids long. Germline V gives CDR1 LNHDA, CDR2 SQIVND (reference sequence). V dropped 5 bases and J dropped 0; count of bases not matched to a gene: 2. The CDR3 spells CASSGTGGPSGNTIYF. CDR3 DNA: TGTGCCAGTAGTGGGACAGGGGGCCCCTCTGGAAACACCATATATTTT.

The V and J genes are TRBV6-6 and TRBJ2-5; no reliable D call. The CDR3 covers 12 residues. Germline CDR1 MNHNY, CDR2 SVGAGI (reference sequence). V lost 7 bases, J lost 0 bases, and 6 bases lay in between. The CDR3 here is CASTANQETQYF. DNA for the CDR3: TGTGCCAGCACCGCGAACCAAGAGACCCAGTACTTC.

The chain links TRBV5-6 to TRBJ2-3; D might be TRBD1 (6 bases). Germline V gene data show CDR1 as SGHDT and CDR2 as YYEEEE. V gave up 1 base and J gave up 0 bases, with 12 bases separating them. The CDR3 loop spans 16 amino acids. Here the CDR3 reads CASSLRQEISTDTQYF. For the CDR3, the DNA is TGTGCCAGCAGCTTGCGACAGGAGATTAGCACAGATACGCAGTATTTT.

J is TRBJ2-4 and V is TRBV28; TRBD1 agrees at 7 bases. This CDR3 spans 15 amino acids. V trimming: 4 bases; J trimming: 3 bases; junction bases outside the gene matches: 6. The germline gives CDR1 MDHEN, CDR2 SYDVKM. CDR3 bases: TGTGCCAGCAGTTCCAGGGGGTCTGGCAAAAACATTCAGTACTTC. Its protein is CASSSRGSGKNIQYF.

The rearrangement uses TRBV12-3 or TRBV12-4 and TRBJ1-1, with a possible D match to TRBD1 (5 bases). The CDR3 is made up of 12 amino acids. The V gene lost 7 bases and the J gene lost 5 bases, with 11 bases spanning the gap. The CDR3 spells CASMDGGTEAFF. As DNA, the CDR3 is TGTGCCAGCATGGACGGGGGTACTGAAGCTTTCTTT.

In the case of this clone: The identical CDR3 is also encoded by other nucleotide sequences in the sample. This sequence joins TRBV28 and TRBJ2-7, with unresolved D. Germline loops: CDR1 MDHEN, CDR2 SYDVKM. The CDR3 contains 10 residues. V was cut by 5 bases and J by 4 bases, with 3 bases left in between. CDR3 nucleotides: TGTGCCAGCAGTCGGTACGAGCAGTACTTC. The encoded protein is CASSRYEQYF.

The CDR3 DNA follows: TGTGCCAGCAGCGGGGGACAGGAACAAGAGACCCAGTACTTC. Its translation: CASSGGQEQETQYF. This rearrangement joins TRBV5-4 to TRBJ2-5; 8 bases are a match to TRBD1. In germline, CDR1 is SGHNT, CDR2 YYREEE (reference sequence). The CDR3 is made up of 14 amino acids. J was trimmed by 2 bases and V by 4 bases; bases with no gene match: 4.

This clone was detected a few times. The chain employs TRBV5-1 and TRBJ2-3, with a tentative D call TRBD1 (5 bases). The CDR3 sequence is 13 residues long. The germline V and J ends were trimmed by 2 bases and 4 bases, with 8 bases remaining between them. Germline lookup yields CDR1 SGHRS and CDR2 YFSETQ. DNA for the CDR3: TGCGCCAGCAGCTTCGACAGACCAGATACGCAGTATTTT. Its translation: CASSFDRPDTQYF.

This chain uses TRBV7-2 with TRBJ1-3, with D possibly being TRBD1 (5 bases). This CDR3 is 15 amino acids long. Germline CDR1 SGHTA, CDR2 FQGNSA. V was pared by 3 bases and J by 3 bases, with 12 bases between. CDR3 DNA: TGTGCCAGCAGCTTCGGGGGAGGGTATGGAAACACCATATATTTT. The encoded protein is CASSFGGGYGNTIYF.

CDR3 sequence reads: CASSLPRGRLSSYNEQFF. The CDR3 DNA is TGTGCCAGCAGCTTACCCAGGGGGCGTTTAAGCTCCTACAATGAGCAGTTCTTC. J is TRBJ2-1 and V is TRBV11-2, with 8 bases lining up with TRBD1. Trimming removed 2 bases from V and 0 bases from J; junction bases left unmatched: 9. This CDR3 is built from 18 residues. The germline CDR1 and CDR2 sequences are SGHAT and FQNNGV.

This clone was found once. V usage is TRBV18 and J usage is TRBJ2-1; 9 nucleotides agree with TRBD2. J was trimmed by 3 bases and V by 3 bases; bases with no gene match: 9. The CDR3 is 17 amino acids. CDR1 is KGHSH and CDR2 is LQKENI in the germline V gene. The CDR3 DNA follows: TGTGCCAGCTCACCTCTAGCGACTAGCGGAAACTACAATGAGCAGTTCTTC. It codes for CASSPLATSGNYNEQFF.

The chain joins TRBV4-1 to TRBJ1-2; no clear D gene. V shed 0 bases and J shed 3 bases, with 17 bases lying between them. Germline V CDR1 and CDR2: MGHRA, YSYEKL. The CDR3 contains 17 residues. The CDR3 sequence: CASSQDPVGRRDYGYTF. The CDR3 nucleotides are TGCGCCAGCAGCCAAGATCCGGTGGGCAGGAGGGACTATGGCTACACCTTC.

The chain combines TRBV12-1 with TRBJ1-6. TRBV12-1 is a documented pseudogene. This CDR3 region has 14 residues. In nucleotides, the CDR3 is TGTGCCAGCAGCTTTTTCCCCGGGGGGTCACCCCTCCACTTT. This gives the protein CASSFFPGGSPLHF.

This clone has only a few counts. This rearrangement joins TRBV6-6 to TRBJ2-7; 12 bases fit TRBD1. The CDR3 length is 15 residues. Losses at the gene ends were 6 bases for V and 5 bases for J; bases not matched to a gene: 8. Germline V gene lookup returns CDR1 MNHNY and CDR2 SVGAGI (reference sequence). CDR3 amino acids: CASRKGGQGANEQYF. For the CDR3, the DNA is TGTGCCAGCAGAAAAGGGGGACAGGGGGCGAACGAGCAGTACTTC.

The genes are TRBV28 and TRBJ1-1; D gene uncertain. CDR1 is MDHEN, CDR2 SYDVKM, per germline. The length of the CDR3 is 12 residues. Trimming shortened V by 2 bases and J by 7 bases, and 8 bases separated the two germline ends. The CDR3 coding sequence is TGTGCCAGCAGTTTAAGGAGCTTTGAAGCTTTCTTT. Amino acid sequence: CASSLRSFEAFF.

This CDR3 reads CASSFNRGRPYNSPLHF. CDR3 coding DNA: TGTGCCAGCAGCTTTAACAGGGGTCGCCCCTATAATTCACCCCTCCACTTT. The V gene is TRBV7-3, the J gene TRBJ1-6; TRBD1 matches at 7 bases. The CDR3 is made up of 17 amino acids. V dropped 3 bases and J dropped 2; count of bases not matched to a gene: 7. CDR1 and CDR2 (germline): SGHTA, FQGTGA.

This chain links TRBV27 with TRBJ2-2; no definite D call. From germline, CDR1 is MNHEY and CDR2 SMNVEV (reference sequence). V lost 6 bases, J lost 2 bases, and 10 bases lay in between. This CDR3 spans 14 amino acids. CDR3 in amino acids: CASSRETNTGELFF. The CDR3 DNA reads as TGTGCCAGCAGCCGAGAGACTAACACCGGGGAGCTGTTTTTT.

This sequence joins TRBV19 and TRBJ1-5, with 7 bases matching TRBD1. J gave up 5 bases and V 6 bases, and 10 bases lay outside the gene matches. This CDR3 is built from 15 residues. CDR1 and CDR2 from the germline V gene are LNHDA and SQIVND (reference sequence). The CDR3 protein is CASRQTGSAYQPQHF. The CDR3 DNA reads as TGTGCCAGTAGGCAGACAGGGTCTGCCTATCAGCCCCAGCATTTT.

The sample holds one count of this clone. This chain links TRBV5-1 with TRBJ2-5; possibly TRBD2 for D (5 bases). V was trimmed by 4 bases and J by 1 base, leaving 14 bases between them. Germline V lookup: CDR1 SGHRS, CDR2 YFSETQ. The CDR3 has 15 amino acids. The CDR3 DNA reads as TGCGCCAGCAGCCTACAGAACGGACTCCAAGAGACCCAGTACTTC. Encoded protein: CASSLQNGLQETQYF.

As concerns this clone: One end of the junction varies from germline; a read error may be responsible. The chain uses TRBV6-6 and TRBJ1-2; 8 bases match TRBD1. This CDR3 has 11 amino acids. Germline loops: CDR1 MNHNY, CDR2 SVGAGI (reference sequence). The CDR3 sequence is CASSQRTGLIF. The CDR3 bases are TGTGCCAGCAGTCAACGGACAGGGTTAATCTTC.

V usage is TRBV9 and J usage is TRBJ1-5, with 7 bases that match TRBD1. Germline CDR1 and CDR2: SGDLS and YYNGEE. Germline trimming cut 7 bases from V and 4 bases from J; bases unmatched to any gene: 11. The CDR3 sequence is 15 residues long. The CDR3 protein is CASGTGTERNQPQHF. The DNA of the CDR3 is TGTGCCAGCGGTACCGGGACAGAAAGAAATCAGCCCCAGCATTTT. Drawing the rest from reference TRBV9 and TRBJ1-5, the complete variable domain is DSGVTQTPKHLITATGQRVTLRCSPRSGDLSVYWYQQSLDQGLQFLIQYYNGEERAKGNILERFSAQQFPDLHSELNLSSLELGDSALYFCASGTGTERNQPQHFGDGTRLSIL.

The V and J genes are TRBV2 and TRBJ2-3; perhaps TRBD1 as D (6 bases). Per the germline V gene, CDR1 is SNHLY and CDR2 is FYNNEI. The CDR3 has 15 residues. Trimming shortened V by 2 bases and J by 1 base, and 10 bases separated the two germline ends. The DNA for the CDR3 is TGTGCCAGCAGTGAACCCGCAGGGGGCACAGATACGCAGTATTTT. This codes for CASSEPAGGTDTQYF.

V and J are TRBV6-2 or TRBV6-3 and TRBJ1-6; D ambiguous. This CDR3 contains 17 residues. Per germline, CDR1 MNHEY and CDR2 SVGEGT. With 5 bases removed from V and 1 base from J, the gap between germline ends came to 15 bases. CDR3 in amino acids: CASSRSGGFSYNSPLHF. The CDR3 region has the DNA TGTGCCAGCAGTCGCTCAGGAGGGTTTTCCTATAATTCACCCCTCCACTTT.

The gene calls are TRBV3-1 (or the pseudogene TRBV3-2) and TRBJ1-1, with a tentative D call TRBD1 (5 bases). Trimming stripped 7 bases from V and 4 bases from J, with 10 bases between. Looked up from germline, CDR1 is LGHDT and CDR2 is YNNKEL (reference sequence). This CDR3 is 12 amino acids long. CDR3 bases: TGTGCCAGCAACGGGGGAACCACTGAAGCTTTCTTT. As protein: CASNGGTTEAFF.

This clone has just a few counts. The chain has TRBV7-2 and TRBJ2-3, with no clear D. Trimming shortened V by 5 bases and J by 3 bases, and 6 bases separated the two germline ends. CDR3 length: 12 amino acids. Looked up from germline, CDR1 is SGHTA and CDR2 is FQGNSA. The CDR3 bases are TGTGCCAGCAGCCCGTTTACAGATACGCAGTATTTT. Translating it yields CASSPFTDTQYF.